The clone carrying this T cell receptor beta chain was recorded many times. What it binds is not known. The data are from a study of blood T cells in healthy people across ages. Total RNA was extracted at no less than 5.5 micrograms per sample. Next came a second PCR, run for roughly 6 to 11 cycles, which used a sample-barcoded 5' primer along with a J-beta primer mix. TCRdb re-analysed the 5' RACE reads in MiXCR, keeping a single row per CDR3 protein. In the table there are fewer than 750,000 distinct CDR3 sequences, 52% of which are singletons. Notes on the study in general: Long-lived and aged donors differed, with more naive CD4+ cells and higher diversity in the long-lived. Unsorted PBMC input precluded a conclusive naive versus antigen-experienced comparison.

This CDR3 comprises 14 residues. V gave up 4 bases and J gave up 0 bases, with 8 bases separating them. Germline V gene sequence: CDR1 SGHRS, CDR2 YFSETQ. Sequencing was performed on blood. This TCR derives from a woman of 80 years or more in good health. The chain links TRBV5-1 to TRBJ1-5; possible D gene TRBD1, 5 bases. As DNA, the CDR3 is TGCGCCAGCAGCCTAGACAGTAGCAATCAGCCCCAGCATTTT. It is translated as CASSLDSSNQPQHF. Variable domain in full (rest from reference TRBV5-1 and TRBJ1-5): KAGVTQTPRYLIKTRGQQVTLSCSPISGHRSVSWYQQTPGQGLQFLFEYFSETQRNKGNFPGRFSGRQFSNSRSEMNVSTLELGDSALYLCASSLDSSNQPQHFGDGTRLSIL.